The 30 T cell receptor beta chains given below trace back to one sample, sequenced in a study of T cell responses to AZD1222 COVID-19 vaccine. Method: immunoSEQ multiplex PCR; TCRdb's copy keeps in-frame clones and lacks some. The table records roughly 180,000 clones, just over 90% of them present only once. The material sequenced was peripheral blood, taken 28 days after the second AZD1222 dose. The receptors shown here come from an adult who received the AZD1222 COVID-19 vaccine.

This chain connects TRBV25-1 to TRBJ2-7; 10 bases are shared with TRBD2. This CDR3 contains 14 residues. The J segment lost 5 bases and the V segment lost 6 bases, leaving 7 bases of the junction unmatched. CDR1 is MGHDK and CDR2 is SYGVNS in the germline V gene. The DNA of the CDR3 is TGTGCCAGCAGAAAAGCGGGGGGGCCCCACGAGCAGTACTTC. Amino acids: CASRKAGGPHEQYF.

The rearrangement uses TRBV3-1 (or the pseudogene TRBV3-2) and TRBJ2-2; D is possibly TRBD1 (6 bases). The length of the CDR3 is 14 residues. V gave up 4 bases and J gave up 5 bases, with 11 bases separating them. Germline V lookup: CDR1 LGHDT, CDR2 YNNKEL (reference sequence). CDR3 nucleotide sequence: TGTGCCAGCAGCCGAACAACAGGGACCGGGGAGCTGTTTTTT. It is translated as CASSRTTGTGELFF.

This clone showed up just a few times. The chain combines TRBV6-2 or TRBV6-3 with TRBJ2-7, with no clear D. Between the trimmed V and J ends, which lost 0 bases and 7 bases, there was a span of 13 bases. From germline, CDR1 is MNHEY and CDR2 SVGEGT. CDR3 length: 14 residues. Here the CDR3 DNA reads TGTGCCAGCAGTTACTCCACCGTCAGTAAGGAGCAGTACTTC. Protein: CASSYSTVSKEQYF.

The chain couples TRBV6-2 or TRBV6-3 to TRBJ1-1; D not certain. Per germline, CDR1 MNHEY and CDR2 SVGEGT. The CDR3 runs to 13 residues. V was clipped by 5 bases and J by 1 base, with 8 bases between them. CDR3 in amino acids: CASSAEWNTEAFF. The CDR3 bases are TGTGCCAGCAGTGCCGAGTGGAACACTGAAGCTTTCTTT.

The genes are TRBV9 and TRBJ2-7, with D possibly TRBD1 on 5 matching bases. Per the germline V gene, CDR1 is SGDLS and CDR2 is YYNGEE. The CDR3 totals 14 residues. The ends were cut back, 0 bases at V and 7 bases at J, with 14 bases in the middle. The CDR3 DNA sequence: TGTGCCAGCAGCGTAGGGGGCCAAGCAAGGGAGCAGTACTTC. Its translation is CASSVGGQAREQYF.

The V call is TRBV2, the J call TRBJ2-2, with a tentative D call TRBD2 (5 bases). This CDR3 region has 16 residues. The V end was cut by 1 base, the J end by 3 bases, with 12 bases between. Germline V CDR1 and CDR2: SNHLY, FYNNEI. As DNA, the CDR3 is TGTGCCAGCAGTGAAGGAGGGTTTTGGGACACCGGGGAGCTGTTTTTT. It encodes CASSEGGFWDTGELFF.

The chain carries TRBV30 and TRBJ1-2; D is unclear. With 2 bases removed from V and 4 bases from J, the gap between germline ends came to 8 bases. Germline values: CDR1 GTSNPN, CDR2 SVGIG (reference sequence). The length of the CDR3 is 12 residues. The CDR3 DNA sequence: TGTGCCTGGAGTCACAGCTTCTATGGCTACACCTTC. Residues: CAWSHSFYGYTF.

The CDR3 reads CAWSGQGLYGYTF. The CDR3 DNA follows: TGTGCCTGGAGTGGACAGGGCCTCTATGGCTACACCTTC. This rearrangement joins TRBV30 to TRBJ1-2; TRBD1 aligns across 7 bases. Germline CDR1 GTSNPN, CDR2 SVGIG (reference sequence). The CDR3 runs to 13 residues. The V segment lost 1 base and the J segment 4 bases; nucleotides outside the gene matches: 3.

This clone was detected only once. In DNA, the CDR3 is TGTGCCAGCAGCCAAGGGGGGGCGCGGGATCAGCCCCAGCATTTT. Its protein is CASSQGGARDQPQHF. The chain employs TRBV4-2 and TRBJ1-5; D may be TRBD1 (6 bases). Trimming stripped 1 base from V and 5 bases from J, with 12 bases between. Germline-derived CDR1 and CDR2 are LGHNA and YNFKEQ. The CDR3 loop spans 15 amino acids.

The CDR3 reads CASSQERTGAYYGYTF. CDR3 nucleotides: TGTGCCAGCAGCCAAGAACGTACTGGGGCGTACTATGGCTACACCTTC. The V call is TRBV4-2, the J call TRBJ1-2; D may be TRBD1 (5 bases). The CDR3 totals 16 residues. V dropped 0 bases and J dropped 3 bases, with 14 bases sitting between them. Germline V gene lookup returns CDR1 LGHNA and CDR2 YNFKEQ.

This chain joins TRBV3-1 (or the pseudogene TRBV3-2) and TRBJ1-3; perhaps TRBD1 as D (5 bases). The CDR3 has 18 amino acids. Germline assignment: CDR1 LGHDT and CDR2 YNNKEL (reference sequence). Trimming removed 2 bases at V and 0 bases at J, with 17 bases between. As DNA, the CDR3 is TGTGCCAGCAGCCAATGGGGGAGAGGGGCCAGCTCTGGAAACACCATATATTTT. Translation gives CASSQWGRGASSGNTIYF.

This clone occurred once. The V and J genes are TRBV7-9 and TRBJ2-2; weak D call: TRBD1 (5 bases). The CDR3 length is 14 residues. Germline lookup yields CDR1 SEHNR and CDR2 FQNEAQ (reference sequence). V shed 4 bases and J shed 4 bases, with 10 bases lying between them. In nucleotides, the CDR3 is TGTGCCAGCAGCTGGGGCAAATCCACCGGGGAGCTGTTTTTT. Translated, it gives CASSWGKSTGELFF.

The chain has TRBV11-2 and TRBJ1-2; tentatively, D is TRBD1 (5 bases). The ends were cut back, 4 bases at V and 4 bases at J, with 16 bases in the middle. The CDR3 has 15 residues. From germline, CDR1 is SGHAT and CDR2 FQNNGV. CDR3 residues: CASSSVRAGVYGYTF. The CDR3 DNA is TGTGCCAGCAGCTCGGTTAGGGCGGGGGTCTATGGCTACACCTTC.

This chain links TRBV9 with TRBJ1-2, with unresolved D. The CDR3 contains 12 residues. Germline loops: CDR1 SGDLS, CDR2 YYNGEE. The V end was cut by 0 bases, the J end by 5 bases, with 5 bases between. CDR3 region: CASSVEGYGYTF. The CDR3 nucleotides read TGTGCCAGCAGCGTAGAGGGTTATGGCTACACCTTC.

Here the CDR3 DNA reads TGTGCCAGCAGCCAAGTAGGATGGAACACTGAAGCTTTCTTT. Its translation: CASSQVGWNTEAFF. The V gene is TRBV3-1 (or the pseudogene TRBV3-2), the J gene TRBJ1-1; D not resolved. CDR1 is LGHDT, CDR2 YNNKEL, per germline (reference sequence). V was clipped by 1 base and J by 1 base, with 7 bases between them. The CDR3 totals 14 residues.

The V and J genes are TRBV7-2 and TRBJ1-3, with TRBD1 identical over 8 bases. CDR1 and CDR2 from the germline V gene are SGHTA and FQGNSA. The CDR3 loop spans 15 amino acids. With 5 bases clipped from V and 3 bases from J, the junction kept 6 bases outside the gene matches. The CDR3 DNA reads as TGTGCCAGCAGCCTCAGGGGGCGCGGTGGAAACACCATATATTTT. The encoded protein is CASSLRGRGGNTIYF.

In this sample, this clone turned up once. The chain has TRBV11-3 and TRBJ2-1; 16 bases line up with TRBD2. Trimming at V came to 6 bases and at J to 8 bases, leaving 4 bases not matched to a gene. CDR1 is SGHNT and CDR2 is YENEEA in the germline V gene. CDR3 length: 15 amino acids. The CDR3 sequence is CASSTGTSGGDEQFF. In DNA, the CDR3 is TGTGCCAGCAGTACCGGGACTAGCGGGGGGGATGAGCAGTTCTTC.

J is TRBJ1-1 and V is TRBV6-9; D gene ambiguous. Germline assignment: CDR1 MNHGY and CDR2 SVAAGI. The V end was cut by 7 bases, the J end by 3 bases, with 6 bases between. The CDR3 has 11 residues. The CDR3 reads CASNMDTEAFF. The CDR3 DNA reads TGTGCCAGCAATATGGACACTGAAGCTTTCTTT.

The chain links TRBV19 to TRBJ2-1; 11 bases line up with TRBD2. This CDR3 region has 15 residues. Germline loops: CDR1 LNHDA, CDR2 SQIVND (reference sequence). With 4 bases clipped from V and 5 bases from J, the junction kept 4 bases outside the gene matches. CDR3 in amino acids: CASSTLAGGDNEQFF. As DNA, the CDR3 is TGTGCCAGTAGTACCCTAGCGGGGGGTGACAATGAGCAGTTCTTC.

The chain recombines TRBV29-1 with TRBJ2-1, with a tentative D call TRBD2 (6 bases). Germline V gene sequence: CDR1 SQVTM, CDR2 ANQGSEA. This CDR3 comprises 15 residues. Trimming took off 5 bases at V and 9 bases at J, with 23 bases between the two ends. The CDR3 bases are TGCAGCGTTTGGGGCGGGGCCAGGTCGGAAAGTGAGCAGTTCTTC. Encoded protein: CSVWGGARSESEQFF.

The rearrangement links TRBV4-1 to TRBJ1-5; D gene ambiguous. The CDR3 has 14 residues. The germline V and J ends were trimmed by 1 base and 5 bases, with 9 bases remaining between them. The germline V gene encodes CDR1 MGHRA and CDR2 YSYEKL. The CDR3 bases are TGCGCCAGCAGCCAAGTAAGCCAGTATCAGCCCCAGCATTTT. Translated, it gives CASSQVSQYQPQHF.

The chain recombines TRBV4-1 with TRBJ2-7; 8 bases are shared with TRBD2. V lost 4 bases, J lost 3 bases, and 8 bases stayed unmatched. The germline V gene encodes CDR1 MGHRA and CDR2 YSYEKL. This CDR3 comprises 15 residues. The CDR3, as DNA: TGCGCCAGCAGCCGCAGTTACGGGGGGGGCTACGAGCAGTACTTC. Translated: CASSRSYGGGYEQYF.

This chain links TRBV2 with TRBJ1-5, with 8 bases identical to TRBD1. Germline assignment: CDR1 SNHLY and CDR2 FYNNEI. V dropped 3 bases and J dropped 0; count of bases not matched to a gene: 1. The CDR3 spans 15 residues. CDR3 DNA: TGTGCCAGCAGTGAGGGACAGGCTAGCAATCAGCCCCAGCATTTT. This gives the protein CASSEGQASNQPQHF.

This chain joins TRBV5-4 and TRBJ1-3; D gene uncertain. The CDR3 is 15 residues long. The V and J ends lost 4 bases and 4 bases respectively, with 15 bases between them. Germline V CDR1 and CDR2: SGHNT, YYREEE (reference sequence). The CDR3 sequence: CASSPGRHTGNTIYF. In nucleotides, the CDR3 is TGTGCCAGCAGCCCCGGAAGACATACCGGAAACACCATATATTTT.

The chain uses TRBV7-9 and TRBJ1-3, with D unclear. The V gene's germline CDR1 is SEHNR and CDR2 FQNEAQ (reference sequence). The CDR3 covers 15 residues. Trimming cost V 1 base and J 4 bases, with 11 bases left between them. For the CDR3, the DNA is TGTGCCAGCAGCTTAGTTTCAATCTCCGGAAACACCATATATTTT. Residues: CASSLVSISGNTIYF. Looking up the rest from reference TRBV7-9 and TRBJ1-3 gives the full variable domain: DTGVSQNPRHKITKRGQNVTFRCDPISEHNRLYWYRQTLGQGPEFLTYFQNEAQLEKSRLLSDRFSAERPKGSFSTLEIQRTEQGDSAMYLCASSLVSISGNTIYFGEGSWLTVV.

To note about this clone: Other DNA sequences in the sample encode the same CDR3. The chain links TRBV20-1 to TRBJ2-7; 10 positions agree with TRBD2. This CDR3 is built from 14 residues. Germline CDR1 and CDR2: DFQATT and SNEGSKA (reference sequence). V trimming: 3 bases; J trimming: 2 bases; junction bases outside the gene matches: 4. As DNA, the CDR3 is TGCAGTGCTAGTTCTAGCGGGGGAACCTACGAGCAGTACTTC. Encoded protein: CSASSSGGTYEQYF.

The chain combines TRBV6-5 with TRBJ2-5; D is undetermined. Trimming left V 6 bases short and J 2 bases short, with 10 bases between. There are 13 residues in the CDR3. The germline CDR1 and CDR2 sequences are MNHEY and SVGAGI. CDR3 sequence (DNA): TGTGCCAGCAGCTCAGTTGTACAAGAGACCCAGTACTTC. Protein product: CASSSVVQETQYF.

The chain couples TRBV7-2 to TRBJ2-7; 8 nucleotides align to TRBD1. This CDR3 has 15 residues. The trim removed 4 bases at V and 1 base at J, leaving 6 bases unmatched. CDR1 is SGHTA and CDR2 is FQGNSA in the germline V gene. The CDR3: CASSSSTGVSYEQYF. The CDR3 region has the DNA TGTGCCAGCAGCTCCTCGACAGGGGTTTCCTACGAGCAGTACTTC.

CDR3 sequence: CASSLAETGELFF. CDR3 DNA: TGCGCCAGCAGCTTGGCGGAAACCGGGGAGCTGTTTTTT. V gene TRBV5-1 combines with J gene TRBJ2-2; D is unclear. CDR3 length: 13 residues. Trimming took off 0 bases at V and 5 bases at J, with 5 bases between the two ends. Germline loops: CDR1 SGHRS, CDR2 YFSETQ.

Remarks on this clone: This same CDR3 is encoded by further DNA sequences in the sample. This chain links TRBV19 with TRBJ2-1, with TRBD1 identical over 7 bases. CDR1 and CDR2 from the germline V gene are LNHDA and SQIVND (reference sequence). This CDR3 spans 14 amino acids. The trim removed 8 bases at V and 2 bases at J, leaving 6 bases unmatched. In DNA form, the CDR3 reads TGTGCCAGTTCCAGGGGGAATACCTACAATGAGCAGTTCTTC. Translated, it gives CASSRGNTYNEQFF.